Sequencing of this T cell receptor beta chain was carried out in a study of control samples from healthy donors and cancer patients. Clones were sequenced by immunoSEQ multiplex PCR, and TCRdb holds only the in-frame ones, with some missing. Among about 160,000 clones listed, just over 95% were seen once. Germline values: CDR1 KGHDR, CDR2 SFDVKD. The ends lost 4 bases at V and 7 bases at J; junction bases unmatched: 12. This CDR3 spans 16 amino acids. This sequence joins TRBV24-1 and TRBJ2-3; 8 positions agree with TRBD2. This TCR was sampled from a woman aged 25 to 45 in good health. Specimen: blood. The CDR3 DNA sequence: TGTGCCACCAGTGACCCCTGGCGGGAGGCGCTTAATACGCAGTATTTT. It is translated as CATSDPWREALNTQYF.